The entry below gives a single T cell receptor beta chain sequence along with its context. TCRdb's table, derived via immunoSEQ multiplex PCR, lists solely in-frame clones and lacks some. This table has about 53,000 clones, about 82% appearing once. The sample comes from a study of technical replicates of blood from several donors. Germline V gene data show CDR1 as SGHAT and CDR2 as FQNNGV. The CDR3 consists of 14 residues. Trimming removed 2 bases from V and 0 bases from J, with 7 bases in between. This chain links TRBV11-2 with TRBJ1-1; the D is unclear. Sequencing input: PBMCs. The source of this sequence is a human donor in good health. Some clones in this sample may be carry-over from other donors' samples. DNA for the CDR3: TGTGCCAGCAGCTTACGGGGAATGAACACTGAAGCTTTCTTT. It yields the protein CASSLRGMNTEAFF.